These 5 T cell receptor beta chains originate from one sample sequenced in a study of vaccination effects on CD4 cells after COVID-19. Antigen-specific CD4+ T cells were expanded (with viral peptide pools) by the ViraFEST assay ahead of sequencing. Cultured cells yielded isolated CD4+ T cells after 10 to 11 days. Subjects were given two BNT162b2 or mRNA-1273 vaccine doses. Generated by immunoSEQ multiplex PCR, the TCRdb table keeps only in-frame clones and is missing some. The sample yields roughly 70,000 clones, around 69% seen once. No antigens are known for them. Sequencing was performed on CD4+ T cells from PBMCs cultured with HCoV-229E spike peptides, taken after COVID-19 vaccination. These receptors all stem from a human donor who received a COVID-19 vaccine.

This clone appeared a few times. The V and J genes are TRBV9 and TRBJ2-5, with D possibly TRBD2 on 7 matching bases. Trimming removed 4 bases at V and 4 bases at J, with 20 bases between. The germline V gene has CDR1 SGDLS and CDR2 YYNGEE. The CDR3 runs 16 residues. The CDR3 DNA reads as TGTGCCAGCAGCCCCACGCGGGGGCATATCCGAGAGACCCAGTACTTC. Its translation is CASSPTRGHIRETQYF.

This clone came up once. The rearrangement uses TRBV24-1 and TRBJ2-2; the match to TRBD2 covers 9 bases. Per germline, CDR1 KGHDR and CDR2 SFDVKD. This CDR3 has 17 residues. The V segment lost 5 bases and the J segment 0 bases; nucleotides outside the gene matches: 6. DNA of the CDR3: TGTGCCACCAGTGTGGCTAGCGGGGATCCGAACACCGGGGAGCTGTTTTTT. It encodes CATSVASGDPNTGELFF.

The J gene is TRBJ1-2, the V gene TRBV6-5; weak D call: TRBD1 (6 bases). V lost 8 bases and J 2 bases, leaving 18 bases between the germline ends. This CDR3 has 15 residues. Per germline, CDR1 MNHEY and CDR2 SVGAGI. CDR3 in DNA: TGTGCCAGCCACCTATCTGGACAGCCCAACTATGGCTACACCTTC. This gives the protein CASHLSGQPNYGYTF.

This rearrangement joins TRBV2 to TRBJ1-5, with D unresolved. V was trimmed by 5 bases and J by 0 bases, leaving 8 bases between them. The CDR3 length is 14 residues. Germline values: CDR1 SNHLY, CDR2 FYNNEI. The DNA of the CDR3 is TGTGCCAGCAGTATCTCTGGTAGCAATCAGCCCCAGCATTTT. It translates to CASSISGSNQPQHF.

The rearrangement uses TRBV7-8 and TRBJ1-1, with D unresolved. CDR1 SGHVS and CDR2 FQNEAQ come from the germline V gene. V was pared by 5 bases and J by 7 bases, with 11 bases between. CDR3 length: 12 residues. The DNA for the CDR3 is TGTGCCAGCAGCCTTCATCGTTTTGAAGCTTTCTTT. Its translation: CASSLHRFEAFF. The whole variable domain, remainder taken from reference TRBV7-8 and TRBJ1-1, is GAGVSQSPRYKVAKRGQDVALRCDPISGHVSLFWYQQALGQGPEFLTYFQNEAQLDKSGLPSDRFFAERPEGSVSTLKIQRTQQEDSAVYLCASSLHRFEAFFGQGTRLTVV.